The entry below gives a single T cell receptor (beta chain) sequence along with its context. Its antigen remains unknown. Expressed TCRB transcripts were sequenced because the entire RNA isolate underwent reverse transcription. Using immunoSEQ multiplex PCR, the repertoire was profiled, and TCRdb retains in-frame clones only, with some absent. The sample shows hundreds of thousands of clones, under 15% of them seen only once. These data belong to a study of beta chain features in type 1 diabetes. Study-level results: A potential influence of HLA type upon TCRB rearrangement remained unresolved herein. Moderate yet significant TCRB CDR3 shortening was seen in Type 1 diabetes patients in all four CD4+ subsets.

V lost 0 bases to trimming and J lost 12 bases; unmatched junction nucleotides: 11. The CDR3 length is 15 residues. CDR1 is SGHRS and CDR2 is YFSETQ in the germline V gene. Sequencing was performed on naive CD4+ T cells from blood. The chain couples TRBV5-1 to TRBJ2-1; 8 nucleotides agree with TRBD1. This clonotype was sampled from a man younger than 35 with type 1 diabetes. The CDR3 coding sequence is TGCGCCAGCAGCTTGGGTGGGACAGGAGGATTATGGCAGTTCTTC. Amino acids: CASSLGGTGGLWQFF.